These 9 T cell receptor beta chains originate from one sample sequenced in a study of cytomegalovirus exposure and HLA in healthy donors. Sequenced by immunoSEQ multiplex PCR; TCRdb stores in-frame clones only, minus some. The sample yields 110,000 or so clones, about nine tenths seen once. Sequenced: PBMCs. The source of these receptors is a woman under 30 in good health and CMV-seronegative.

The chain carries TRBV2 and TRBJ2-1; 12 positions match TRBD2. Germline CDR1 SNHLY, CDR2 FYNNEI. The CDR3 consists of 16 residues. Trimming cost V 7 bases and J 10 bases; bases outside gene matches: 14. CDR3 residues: CASIPTSSGGAYEQFF. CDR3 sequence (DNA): TGTGCCAGCATTCCAACCTCTAGCGGGGGGGCTTACGAGCAGTTCTTC.

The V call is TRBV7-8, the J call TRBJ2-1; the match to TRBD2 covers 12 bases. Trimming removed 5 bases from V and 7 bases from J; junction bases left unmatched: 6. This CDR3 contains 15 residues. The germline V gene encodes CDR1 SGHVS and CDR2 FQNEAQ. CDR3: CASSTLAGGLNEQFF. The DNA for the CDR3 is TGTGCCAGCAGCACACTAGCGGGAGGACTTAATGAGCAGTTCTTC.

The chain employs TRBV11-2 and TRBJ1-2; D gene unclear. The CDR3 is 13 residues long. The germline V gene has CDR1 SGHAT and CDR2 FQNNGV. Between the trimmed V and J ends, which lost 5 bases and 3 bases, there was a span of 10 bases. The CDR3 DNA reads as TGTGCCAGCAGCCGGGTGACGGACTATGGCTACACCTTC. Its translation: CASSRVTDYGYTF.

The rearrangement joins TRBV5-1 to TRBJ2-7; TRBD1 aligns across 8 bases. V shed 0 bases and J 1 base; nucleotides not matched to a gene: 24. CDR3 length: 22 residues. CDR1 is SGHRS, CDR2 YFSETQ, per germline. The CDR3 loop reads CASSLGLRVDRTGNIRSYEQYF. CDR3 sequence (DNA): TGCGCCAGCAGCTTGGGCCTAAGGGTTGATAGGACAGGGAATATCCGGTCCTACGAGCAGTACTTC.

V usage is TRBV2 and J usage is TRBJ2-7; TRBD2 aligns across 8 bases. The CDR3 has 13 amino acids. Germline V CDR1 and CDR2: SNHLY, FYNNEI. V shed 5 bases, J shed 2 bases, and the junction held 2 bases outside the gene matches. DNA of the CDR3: TGTGCCAGCAGTTTAGCGGGACCCTACGAGCAGTACTTC. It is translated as CASSLAGPYEQYF.

As DNA, the CDR3 is TGTGCCAGCAGCGTACAGGGGTTGGGAGAGACCCAGTACTTC. The encoded protein is CASSVQGLGETQYF. The chain joins TRBV9 to TRBJ2-5; possible D gene TRBD1, 6 bases. The CDR3 sequence is 14 residues long. The V end lost 1 base, the J end lost 4 bases, and 11 bases lay between the germline ends. Germline values: CDR1 SGDLS, CDR2 YYNGEE.

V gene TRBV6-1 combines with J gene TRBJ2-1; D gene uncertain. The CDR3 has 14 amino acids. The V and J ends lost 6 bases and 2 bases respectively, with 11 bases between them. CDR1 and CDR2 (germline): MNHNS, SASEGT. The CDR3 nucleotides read TGTGCCAGCAGGGAAATCCAGACCTACAATGAGCAGTTCTTC. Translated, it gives CASREIQTYNEQFF.

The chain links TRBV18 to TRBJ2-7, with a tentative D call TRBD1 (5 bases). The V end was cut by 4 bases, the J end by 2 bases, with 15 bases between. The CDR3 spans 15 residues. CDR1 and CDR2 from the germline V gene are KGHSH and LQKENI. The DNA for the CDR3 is TGTGCCAGCTCACTCCAAGGCCAGGGCGCCTACGAGCAGTACTTC. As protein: CASSLQGQGAYEQYF. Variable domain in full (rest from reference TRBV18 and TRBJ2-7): NAGVMQNPRHLVRRRGQEARLRCSPMKGHSHVYWYRQLPEEGLKFMVYLQKENIIDESGMPKERFSAEFPKEGPSILRIQQVVRGDSAAYFCASSLQGQGAYEQYFGPGTRLTVT.

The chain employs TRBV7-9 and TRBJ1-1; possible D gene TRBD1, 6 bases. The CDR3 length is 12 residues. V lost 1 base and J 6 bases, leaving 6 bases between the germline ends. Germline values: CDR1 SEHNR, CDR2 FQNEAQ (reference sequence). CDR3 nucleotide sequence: TGTGCCAGCAGCTTAGACAGGGCTGAAGCTTTCTTT. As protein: CASSLDRAEAFF.